Listed below are T cell receptor beta chains from one sample, sequenced in a study of CD8 T cells in ankylosing spondylitis. Each CDR3 protein is one row after TCRdb ran MiXCR on the 5' RACE reads. The data show almost 400,000 distinct CDR3 sequences, 20% to 25% seen once. The sample consisted of blood, either unsorted or a sorted T cell fraction (not recorded which). The receptors originated from a male donor with ankylosing spondylitis. Each CDR3 is given with its conserved first and last residue. The D gene is left open where the match is weak. Where a row states a size, it is once, few, many or the class of an expanded clone; other rows omit it.

TRBD1	TRBV5-6	TRBJ2-7	NA	TGTGCCAGCAGCCCCCGACAGGGGGCCGACTACGAGCAGTACTTC	CASSPRQGADYEQYF
NA	TRBV6-1	TRBJ1-6	NA	TGTGCCAGCGGACAAGGTTTTAATTCACCCCTCCACTTT	CASGQGFNSPLHF
TRBD1	TRBV7-2	TRBJ2-1	NA	TGTGCCAGCAGCGAACAGGGGTATGAGCAGTTCTTC	CASSEQGYEQFF
NA	TRBV5-1	TRBJ2-3	few	TGCGCCAGCAGCTTGGTATCGGGGAGTACCACAGATACGCAGTATTTT	CASSLVSGSTTDTQYF
NA	TRBV6-2/TRBV6-3	TRBJ1-5	NA	TGTGCCAGCAGTTACTCGGCTATTCGGCGGACTAGCAATCAGCCCCAGCATTTT	CASSYSAIRRTSNQPQHF
NA	TRBV12-3/TRBV12-4	TRBJ2-2	many	TGTGCCAGCAGTTTCGGGGGCGGGAGTGGTACCGGGGAGCTGTTTTTT	CASSFGGGSGTGELFF
TRBD1	TRBV29-1	TRBJ2-5	few	TGCAGCGTGGAACCCACTATAGCTGGGAGGACAGGGGAAGAGACCCAGTACTTC	CSVEPTIAGRTGEETQYF
NA	TRBV27	TRBJ2-1	NA	TGTGCCAGCGAGGGCGGGATCTACAATGAGCAGTTCTTC	CASEGGIYNEQFF
NA	TRBV7-2	TRBJ2-3	many	TGTGCCAGCAGCTTAGTACTTAGCACAGATACGCAGTATTTT	CASSLVLSTDTQYF
NA	TRBV6-5	TRBJ2-4	few	TGTGCCAGCAGTTACCATGGACAGACAGCCAAAAACATTCAGTACTTC	CASSYHGQTAKNIQYF
NA	TRBV18	TRBJ1-1	NA	TGTGCCAGCTTCCCGGGGAGGGTAGGAACTGAAGCTTTCTTT	CASFPGRVGTEAFF
NA	TRBV28	TRBJ1-4	NA	TGTGCCAGCAGGTCGGATGAAAAACTGTTTTTT	CASRSDEKLFF
NA	TRBV15	TRBJ2-7	NA	TGTGCCACCAGCAGAGATGGAGGCTACGAGCAGTACTTC	CATSRDGGYEQYF
NA	TRBV11-3	TRBJ1-2	NA	TGTGCCAGCAGCCCACCCGGGACGCCATCGGTTGGTGGCTACACCTTC	CASSPPGTPSVGGYTF
TRBD2	TRBV5-1	TRBJ2-3	NA	TGCGCCAGCAGCTTGGGAGCGGGAGAGACTAGCACAGATACGCAGTATTTT	CASSLGAGETSTDTQYF
TRBD2	TRBV24-1	TRBJ2-1	few	TGTGCCACCAGTGACCCGGGACTAGCGGGAGGATTTAACTACAATGAGCAGTTCTTC	CATSDPGLAGGFNYNEQFF
NA	TRBV6-2/TRBV6-3	TRBJ1-1	NA	TGTGCCAGCAGTGGGGCAGGCTCTAAAGCTTTCTTT	CASSGAGSKAFF
TRBD1	TRBV28	TRBJ2-2	NA	TGTGCCAGCAGCAATTTAGGGGGCGAATACACCGGGGAGCTGTTTTTT	CASSNLGGEYTGELFF
NA	TRBV20-1	TRBJ1-3	NA	TGCAGTGCTAGGGGGGGAATGAACACCATATATTTT	CSARGGMNTIYF
NA	TRBV6-2/TRBV6-3	TRBJ2-1	NA	TGTGCCAGCAGTTACCACGGGAGAGTTCACAATGAGCAGTTCTTC	CASSYHGRVHNEQFF
NA	TRBV3-1	TRBJ2-7	NA	TGTGCCAGCAGCTCCCACTCCTACGAGCAGTACTTC	CASSSHSYEQYF
TRBD1	TRBV5-4	TRBJ1-6	NA	TGTGCCAGCAGCATATTGACAGGGGCCAATTCACCCCTCCACTTT	CASSILTGANSPLHF